The clone carrying this TCR beta chain has just a few counts. Time point here: blood at routine non-recurrence follow-up after resection. The sample originates from a study of spatial heterogeneity in lung cancer. The wider study: The study sequenced follow-up PBMC samples when they were available, at a median of about two years after resection.

TCRdb processed the 5' RACE reads anew with MiXCR; each CDR3 protein has one entry. The data show 110,000 or so distinct CDR3 sequences, approximately 10% seen once. V was pared by 3 bases and J by 5 bases, with 17 bases between. The CDR3 contains 16 residues. The TCR comes from a female donor with early-stage non-small cell lung cancer. The V gene is TRBV12-3 or TRBV12-4, the J gene TRBJ2-1; perhaps TRBD2 as D (6 bases). The source was PBMCs, collected at follow-up. CDR3 loop: CASSFRTSRRDNEQFF. The CDR3 nucleotides are TGTGCCAGCAGTTTCCGCACTAGCCGCCGGGACAATGAGCAGTTCTTC.